These 2 T cell receptor beta chains originate from one sample sequenced in a study of blood T cell repertoires in COVID-19. Method: immunoSEQ multiplex PCR; TCRdb's copy keeps in-frame clones and lacks some. The table includes about 180,000 clones, roughly 80% detected once. The sample was peripheral blood. The receptor source for this set is a human donor in a cohort sampled during active COVID-19.

V is TRBV4-1 and J is TRBJ1-1; tentative D call: TRBD1 (6 bases). Germline V gives CDR1 MGHRA, CDR2 YSYEKL. Trimming shortened V by 4 bases and J by 0 bases, and 18 bases separated the two germline ends. The CDR3 sequence is 17 residues long. CDR3 in DNA: TGCGCCAGCAGCCGAGGGATGGACAGAAGACTGAACACTGAAGCTTTCTTT. Translating it yields CASSRGMDRRLNTEAFF.

The V gene is TRBV19, the J gene TRBJ2-1; TRBD2 might be the D (6 bases). Deletions cut 1 base from V and 5 bases from J, with 12 bases between. The CDR3 has 15 amino acids. CDR1 is LNHDA and CDR2 is SQIVND in the germline V gene (reference sequence). CDR3 in amino acids: CASSIGGETNNEQFF. The CDR3, as DNA: TGTGCCAGTAGTATAGGCGGGGAAACGAACAATGAGCAGTTCTTC.